This T cell receptor (beta chain) was found in a study of T-cell memory formation after mild COVID-19. Study outcomes and limitations: Prior to infection, memory already included some responding clones, suggesting cross-reactive memory joined. Mostly located in CM and EM were contracting CD4+ clones, with contracting CD8+ clones located in EMRA.

This clonotype was counted many times. What it binds is unknown. TCRdb re-derived calls from the 5' RACE reads in MiXCR, one entry per CDR3 protein. The sample consists of 200,000 to 250,000 distinct CDR3 sequences, roughly 30% of them appearing once. The clonotype comes from an adult woman who had mild COVID-19 (a few samples of this study predate the infection). Cell type and time point are not known. Material: PBMCs or a T cell subset sorted from them (not recorded which).

This CDR3 is CASSFSEESFSYEQYF. CDR3 coding DNA: TGTGCCAGCAGCTTTTCCGAGGAGTCGTTTTCCTACGAGCAGTACTTC. This sequence joins TRBV7-8 and TRBJ2-7; D uncertain. Germline-derived CDR1 and CDR2 are SGHVS and FQNEAQ. This CDR3 has 16 amino acids. With 3 bases removed from V and 1 base from J, the gap between germline ends came to 16 bases. Full variable domain (missing parts from reference TRBV7-8 and TRBJ2-7): GAGVSQSPRYKVAKRGQDVALRCDPISGHVSLFWYQQALGQGPEFLTYFQNEAQLDKSGLPSDRFFAERPEGSVSTLKIQRTQQEDSAVYLCASSFSEESFSYEQYFGPGTRLTVT.